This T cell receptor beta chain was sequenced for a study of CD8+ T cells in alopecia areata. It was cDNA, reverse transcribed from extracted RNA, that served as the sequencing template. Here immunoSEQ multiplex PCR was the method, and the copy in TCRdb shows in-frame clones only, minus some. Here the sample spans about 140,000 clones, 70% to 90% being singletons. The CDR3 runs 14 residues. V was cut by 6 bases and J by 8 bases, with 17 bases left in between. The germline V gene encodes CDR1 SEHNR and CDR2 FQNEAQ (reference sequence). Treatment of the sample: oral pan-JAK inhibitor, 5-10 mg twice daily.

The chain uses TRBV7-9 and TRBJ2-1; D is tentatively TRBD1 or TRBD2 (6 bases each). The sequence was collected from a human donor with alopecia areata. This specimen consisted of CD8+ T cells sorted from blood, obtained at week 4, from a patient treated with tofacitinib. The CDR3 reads CASRSSERGDEQFF. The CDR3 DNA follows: TGTGCCAGCAGATCAAGTGAGAGGGGGGATGAGCAGTTCTTC. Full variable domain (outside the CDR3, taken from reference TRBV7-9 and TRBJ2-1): DTGVSQNPRHKITKRGQNVTFRCDPISEHNRLYWYRQTLGQGPEFLTYFQNEAQLEKSRLLSDRFSAERPKGSFSTLEIQRTEQGDSAMYLCASRSSERGDEQFFGPGTRLTVL.